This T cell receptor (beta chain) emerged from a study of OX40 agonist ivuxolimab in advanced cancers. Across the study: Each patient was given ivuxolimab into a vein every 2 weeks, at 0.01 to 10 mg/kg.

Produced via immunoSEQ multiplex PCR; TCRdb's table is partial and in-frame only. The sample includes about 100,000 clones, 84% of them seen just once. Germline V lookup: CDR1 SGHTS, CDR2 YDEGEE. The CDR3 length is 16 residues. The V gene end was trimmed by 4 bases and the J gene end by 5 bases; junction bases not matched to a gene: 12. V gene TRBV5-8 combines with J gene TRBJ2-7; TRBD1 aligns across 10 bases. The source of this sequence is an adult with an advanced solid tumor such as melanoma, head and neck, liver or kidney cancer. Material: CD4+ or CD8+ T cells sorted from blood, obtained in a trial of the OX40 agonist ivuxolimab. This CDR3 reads CASSIGQGGTFDEQYF. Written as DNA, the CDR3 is TGTGCCAGCAGCATCGGACAGGGGGGGACCTTCGACGAGCAGTACTTC.